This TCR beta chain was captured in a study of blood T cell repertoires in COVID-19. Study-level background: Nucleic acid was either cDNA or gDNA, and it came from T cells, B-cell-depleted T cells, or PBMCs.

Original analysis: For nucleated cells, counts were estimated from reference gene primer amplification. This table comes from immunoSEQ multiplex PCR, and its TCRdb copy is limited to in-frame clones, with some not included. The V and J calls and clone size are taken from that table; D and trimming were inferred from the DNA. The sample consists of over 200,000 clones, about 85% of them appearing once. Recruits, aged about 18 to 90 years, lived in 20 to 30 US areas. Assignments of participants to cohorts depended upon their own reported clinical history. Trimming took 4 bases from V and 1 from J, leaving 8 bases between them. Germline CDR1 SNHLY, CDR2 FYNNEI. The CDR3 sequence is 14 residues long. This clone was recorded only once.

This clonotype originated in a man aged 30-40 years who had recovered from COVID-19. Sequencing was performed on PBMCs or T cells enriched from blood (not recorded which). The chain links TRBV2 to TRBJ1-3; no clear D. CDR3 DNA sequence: TGTGCCAGCAGTGGGACGGGATCTGGAAACACCATATATTTT. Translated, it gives CASSGTGSGNTIYF.